This T cell receptor (beta chain) was retrieved from a study of T cell changes during pregnancy in multiple sclerosis. TCRdb keeps only in-frame clones here, not all; method: immunoSEQ multiplex PCR. The sample shows tens of thousands of clones, around 92% of them seen only once. Germline CDR1 and CDR2: SGHAT and FQNNGV. The CDR3 covers 15 residues. The V end was cut by 6 bases, the J end by 7 bases, with 21 bases between. The sample consisted of peripheral blood, taken in the third trimester of pregnancy. The clonotype originates from a female donor in good health, enrolled as a control in a pregnancy study. The chain combines TRBV11-2 with TRBJ1-2, with D perhaps TRBD1 (5 bases). CDR3 bases: TGTGCCAGCAGTGGTACGGGGGGTCCCGGAGGTGGCTACACCTTC. It encodes CASSGTGGPGGGYTF.